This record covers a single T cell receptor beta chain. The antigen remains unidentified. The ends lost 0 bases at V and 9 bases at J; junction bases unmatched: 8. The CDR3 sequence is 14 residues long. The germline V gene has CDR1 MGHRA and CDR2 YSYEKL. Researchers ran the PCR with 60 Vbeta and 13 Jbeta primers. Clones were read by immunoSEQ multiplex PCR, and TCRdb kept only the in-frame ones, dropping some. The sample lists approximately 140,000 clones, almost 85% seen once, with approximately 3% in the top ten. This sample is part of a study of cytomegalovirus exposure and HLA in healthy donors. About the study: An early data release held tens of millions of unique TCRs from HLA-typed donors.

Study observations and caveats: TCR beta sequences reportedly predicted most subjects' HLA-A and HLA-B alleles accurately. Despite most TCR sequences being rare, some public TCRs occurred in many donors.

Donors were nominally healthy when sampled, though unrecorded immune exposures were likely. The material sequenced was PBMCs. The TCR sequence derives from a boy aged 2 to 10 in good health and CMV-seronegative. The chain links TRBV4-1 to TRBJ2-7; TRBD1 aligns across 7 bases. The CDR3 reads CASSQEDGRGSQYV. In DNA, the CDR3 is TGCGCCAGCAGCCAAGAAGACGGCAGGGGGTCGCAGTACGTC.